Here is one T cell receptor (beta chain) with its context. This entry belongs to a study of blood T cell repertoires in COVID-19. Study context: From T cells, B-cell-depleted T cells, or PBMCs came the material, which was cDNA or gDNA.

Sequencing was performed with immunoSEQ multiplex PCR; in TCRdb, only in-frame clones are kept and a portion is missing. The data show 410,000 or so clones, about 89% seen once. The CDR3 runs to 15 residues. The germline V gene has CDR1 SGHNT and CDR2 YYREEE (reference sequence). Losses at the gene ends were 2 bases for V and 2 bases for J; bases not matched to a gene: 6. The genes are TRBV5-4 and TRBJ1-1; 7 bases map to TRBD1. The sequence was obtained from a woman aged 40 to 50 with COVID-19, enrolled during active disease. Source material: peripheral blood. The CDR3 spells CASSLQGPINTEAFF. The CDR3 nucleotides read TGTGCCAGCAGCTTACAGGGGCCGATCAACACTGAAGCTTTCTTT.